The sequence of this T cell receptor beta chain was determined in a study of blood T cell repertoires in COVID-19. Turning to the study itself: Spain, Italy and the United States supplied samples that represented acute and convalescent COVID-19.

Data came from immunoSEQ multiplex PCR; TCRdb stores just in-frame clones and leaves some out. The data show under 300,000 clones, with 88% seen just once and approximately 3% held by the top ten. Individuals drawn from about two dozen US areas were roughly 18 to 95 years old. Recovered Cohort 3 donors showed two negative PCRs, clearance, or symptom resolution. The CDR3 has 15 amino acids. Germline V gene sequence: CDR1 SGHTA, CDR2 FQGNSA. Trimming took 5 bases from V and 3 from J, leaving 16 bases between them. The material sequenced was PBMCs or T cells enriched from blood (not recorded which). The clonotype originates from a woman aged 45-59 years who had recovered from COVID-19. The genes are TRBV7-2 and TRBJ1-2, with a weak D call TRBD1 (6 bases). CDR3 DNA sequence: TGTGCCAGCAGCCTAACAGGGCCGTGGGACTATGGCTACACCTTC. This translates into CASSLTGPWDYGYTF.